This TCR beta chain was sequenced in a study of T cell responses to AZD1222 COVID-19 vaccine. About the study: Pooling covered second doses at about 4 or about 12 weeks. Study-wide points: White British people made up most donors, females outnumbered males, and clonal diversity was possibly underestimated. Repertoires in all cases were sampled only once the peak T cell response had passed. Unmutated variant regions are reportedly targeted by nearly half of spike-specific TCRs.

For this clone: The antigen is undetermined.

Profiling relied on immunoSEQ multiplex PCR, and the TCRdb table lists in-frame clones only, not all of them. This sample carries around 130,000 clones, about nine tenths of them seen once, and the ten largest clones take under 1.5%. Trimming removed 6 bases from V and 3 bases from J, with 11 bases in between. The CDR3 is made up of 13 amino acids. Germline values: CDR1 MNHEY, CDR2 SVGAGI. This clonotype was sampled from an adult in good health. The specimen was peripheral blood, collected on day 0 of AZD1222 vaccination. The genes are TRBV6-5 and TRBJ1-1; the D gene is possibly TRBD1 (5 bases). This CDR3 reads CASRFRRDTEAFF. The CDR3 region has the DNA TGTGCCAGCAGGTTCCGCAGGGACACTGAAGCTTTCTTT.